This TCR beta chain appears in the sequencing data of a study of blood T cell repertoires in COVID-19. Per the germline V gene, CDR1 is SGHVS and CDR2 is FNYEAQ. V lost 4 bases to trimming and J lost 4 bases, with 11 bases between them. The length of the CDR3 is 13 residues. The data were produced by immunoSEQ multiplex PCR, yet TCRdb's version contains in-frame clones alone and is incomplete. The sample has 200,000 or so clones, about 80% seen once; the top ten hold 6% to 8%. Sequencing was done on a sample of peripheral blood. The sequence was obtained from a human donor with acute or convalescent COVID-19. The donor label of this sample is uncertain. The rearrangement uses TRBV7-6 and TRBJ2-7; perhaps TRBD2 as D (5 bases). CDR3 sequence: CASSSSGGYEQYF. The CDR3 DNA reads TGTGCCAGCAGCTCCAGCGGAGGATACGAGCAGTACTTC. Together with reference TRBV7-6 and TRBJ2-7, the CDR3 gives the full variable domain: GAGVSQSPRYKVTKRGQDVALRCDPISGHVSLYWYRQALGQGPEFLTYFNYEAQQDKSGLPNDRFSAERPEGSISTLTIQRTEQRDSAMYRCASSSSGGYEQYFGPGTRLTVT.